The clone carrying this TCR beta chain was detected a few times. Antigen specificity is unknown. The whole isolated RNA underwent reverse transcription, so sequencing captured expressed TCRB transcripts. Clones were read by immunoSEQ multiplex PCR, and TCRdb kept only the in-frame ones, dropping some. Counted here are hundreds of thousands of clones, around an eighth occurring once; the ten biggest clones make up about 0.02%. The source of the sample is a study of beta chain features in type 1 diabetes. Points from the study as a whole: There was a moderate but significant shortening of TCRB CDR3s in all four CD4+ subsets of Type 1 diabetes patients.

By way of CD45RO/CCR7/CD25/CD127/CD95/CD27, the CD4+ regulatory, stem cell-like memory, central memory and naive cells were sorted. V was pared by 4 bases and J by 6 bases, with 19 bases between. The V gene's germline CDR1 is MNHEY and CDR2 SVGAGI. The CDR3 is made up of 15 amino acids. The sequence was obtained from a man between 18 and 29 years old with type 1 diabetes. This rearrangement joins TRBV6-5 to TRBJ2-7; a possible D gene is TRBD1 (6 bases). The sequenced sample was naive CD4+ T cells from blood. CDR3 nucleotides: TGTGCCAGCAGTTCATACAGGGTCGGGTCAAGCGAGCAGTACTTC. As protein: CASSSYRVGSSEQYF.